This is a list of T cell receptor beta chains from one sample in a study of human T cells and chemical hapten exposure. TCRdb ran MiXCR on the RACE reads and lists one entry per CDR3 protein. The table records approximately 50,000 distinct CDR3 sequences, 11% of them present only once. Material: whole blood, obtained in connection with sensitization to the hapten diphenylcyclopropenone (DPC). The receptors shown here come from a woman in her 40s with alopecia areata. Some clones in this sample may be carry-over from other donors' samples. Both conserved end residues are part of each CDR3. The D gene is left open where the match is weak. Part of the rows lack a size; the others show once, few, many or a class for expanded clones.

>TRBJ1-2|TRBD1|few|TRBV10-3
CAIKRAGGDGYTF
TGTGCCATCAAAAGGGCAGGGGGCGATGGCTACACCTTC
>TRBJ2-3|.|.|TRBV7-2
CASGPPDTDTQYF
TGTGCCAGCGGGCCGCCCGACACAGATACGCAGTATTTT
>TRBJ2-7|TRBD2|many|TRBV25-1
CASGSPGLAGAEGYEQYF
TGTGCCAGCGGGAGCCCGGGACTAGCGGGAGCCGAAGGCTACGAGCAGTACTTC
>TRBJ2-7|.|once|TRBV5-5
CASSLQGSYEQYF
TGTGCCAGCAGCTTACAGGGCTCCTACGAGCAGTACTTC
>TRBJ1-5|.|many|TRBV6-5
CASTSGLLNQPQHF
TGTGCCAGCACCTCCGGACTACTCAATCAGCCCCAGCATTTT
>TRBJ1-6|.|.|TRBV2
CASSEDQGPLHF
TGTGCCAGCAGTGAAGATCAAGGACCCCTCCACTTT
>TRBJ2-2|.|many|TRBV3-1
CASSQDRTGELFF
TGTGCCAGCAGCCAAGATCGGACCGGGGAGCTGTTTTTT
>TRBJ2-3|.|few|TRBV13
CASSSEDTQYF
TGTGCCAGCAGCTCCGAGGATACGCAGTATTTT
>TRBJ2-7|.|few|TRBV5-5
CASSYSPQGTPSSYEQYF
TGTGCCAGCAGCTATTCACCACAGGGGACTCCTAGCTCCTACGAGCAGTACTTC
>TRBJ1-5|.|few|TRBV25-1
CASSESYRNQPQHF
TGTGCCAGCAGTGAATCGTACAGGAATCAGCCCCAGCATTTT
>TRBJ2-4|.|many|TRBV5-4
CASSSPRTPANIQYF
TGTGCCAGCAGCTCTCCAAGGACCCCCGCGAACATTCAGTACTTC
>TRBJ2-7|TRBD1|few|TRBV6-5
CASSRFVTGVTHEQYF
TGTGCCAGCAGTAGGTTCGTGACAGGGGTCACGCACGAGCAGTACTTC
>TRBJ2-3|TRBD2|many|TRBV11-3
CASSLEWASGGLGDTQYF
TGTGCCAGCAGCTTAGAGTGGGCTAGCGGGGGCCTGGGAGATACGCAGTATTTT
>TRBJ2-5|TRBD2|few|TRBV20-1
CSATSLLAGEIGETQYF
TGCAGTGCTACCAGTCTCTTAGCGGGAGAGATCGGAGAGACCCAGTACTTC
>TRBJ1-2|TRBD1|few|TRBV20-1
CSARPRTGRGYYGYTF
TGCAGTGCTAGACCCCGGACAGGAAGAGGGTACTATGGCTACACCTTC
>TRBJ1-2|.|many|TRBV20-1
CSARVLNYGYTF
TGCAGTGCTAGAGTACTTAACTATGGCTACACCTTC
>TRBJ1-5|.|many|TRBV7-9
CASKIGGDSNQPQHF
TGTGCCAGCAAAATCGGTGGGGATAGCAATCAGCCCCAGCATTTT
>TRBJ1-1|.|.|TRBV3-1
CASSPTASNTESFF
TGTGCCAGCAGCCCTACCGCTTCGAACACTGAATCTTTCTTT
>TRBJ2-7|.|few|TRBV19
CASSTPMGTEQYF
TGTGCCAGTAGTACCCCGATGGGTACCGAGCAGTACTTC
>TRBJ1-2|.|.|TRBV7-2
CASNRMRTVYGYTF
TGTGCCAGCAACCGAATGAGGACAGTCTATGGCTACACCTTC
>TRBJ2-5|.|few|TRBV28
CAIGTPQETQYF
TGTGCCATCGGGACTCCTCAAGAGACCCAGTACTTC
>TRBJ2-3|.|.|TRBV24-1
CATRVGAGMTDTQYF
TGTGCCACCCGAGTTGGGGCGGGAATGACAGATACGCAGTATTTT
>TRBJ1-1|.|few|TRBV6-1
CASSEGGPYTEAFF
TGTGCCAGCAGTGAGGGAGGTCCCTACACTGAAGCTTTCTTT
>TRBJ2-7|TRBD1|many|TRBV6-2/TRBV6-3
CASSHRGGRGYF
TGTGCCAGCAGCCACCGAGGGGGCCGGGGGTACTTC
>TRBJ2-3|TRBD2|many|TRBV28
CASSLGLAGGGAADTQYF
TGTGCCAGCAGTTTAGGCCTAGCGGGAGGTGGTGCGGCAGATACGCAGTATTTT
>TRBJ1-1|.|few|TRBV5-5
CASLLRELAEAFF
TGTGCCAGCCTCCTCCGGGAGCTCGCTGAAGCTTTCTTT
>TRBJ2-3|.|.|TRBV5-1
CASSLNRAFADTQYF
TGCGCCAGCAGCTTGAATAGGGCATTTGCAGATACGCAGTATTTT
>TRBJ2-1|TRBD2|.|TRBV5-1
CASSLAPTSGMSEQFF
TGCGCCAGCAGCTTGGCGCCCACTAGCGGGATGAGTGAGCAGTTCTTC
>TRBJ2-1|.|many|TRBV7-9
CASSFGATGYNEQFF
TGTGCCAGCAGCTTCGGAGCAACGGGCTACAATGAGCAGTTCTTC
>TRBJ2-2|.|.|TRBV6-1
CASSEGQGAGELFF
TGTGCCAGCAGTGAAGGGCAGGGAGCTGGGGAGCTGTTTTTT
>TRBJ2-7|.|.|TRBV11-2
CASTGTPHYEQYF
TGTGCCAGCACGGGGACACCTCACTACGAGCAGTACTTC
>TRBJ2-1|TRBD1|many|TRBV7-2
CASSFNRGPPSGNEQFF
TGTGCCAGCAGCTTCAACAGGGGTCCCCCTTCGGGGAATGAGCAGTTCTTC
>TRBJ2-7|.|many|TRBV11-2
CASNQQTYEQYF
TGTGCCAGCAACCAACAGACCTACGAGCAGTACTTC
>TRBJ1-2|TRBD1|.|TRBV29-1
CSAKRGQGVYGYTF
TGCAGCGCCAAAAGGGGACAGGGAGTCTATGGCTACACCTTC
>TRBJ2-7|.|many|TRBV12-3/TRBV12-4
CASSIRMDYTYEQYF
TGTGCCAGCAGTATCCGAATGGACTACACCTACGAGCAGTACTTC
>TRBJ2-3|TRBD1|few|TRBV10-3
CAISTGVLTDTQYF
TGTGCCATCAGTACAGGGGTACTCACAGATACGCAGTATTTT
>TRBJ2-7|.|few|TRBV25-1
CASTTIGGGGEQYF
TGTGCCAGCACGACGATAGGGGGAGGGGGCGAGCAGTACTTC
>TRBJ2-7|.|many|TRBV6-2/TRBV6-3
CASGDGYEQYF
TGTGCCAGCGGGGACGGCTACGAGCAGTACTTC
>TRBJ2-1|TRBD2|.|TRBV27
CASSLDGGAWDEQFF
TGTGCCAGCAGTTTAGACGGGGGGGCCTGGGATGAGCAGTTCTTC
>TRBJ2-1|TRBD2|many|TRBV20-1
CSARDTSGRALNEQFF
TGCAGTGCTAGAGACACTAGCGGGAGGGCCCTCAATGAGCAGTTCTTC
>TRBJ1-4|.|few|TRBV6-5
CASSRGWGATNEKLFF
TGTGCCAGCAGTCGGGGTTGGGGTGCAACTAATGAAAAACTGTTTTTT
>TRBJ2-7|.|many|TRBV30
CAWMEQASYEQYF
TGTGCCTGGATGGAACAGGCTAGCTACGAGCAGTACTTC
>TRBJ2-7|.|few|TRBV29-1
CSADDGTYEQYF
TGCAGCGCGGACGACGGGACCTACGAGCAGTACTTC
>TRBJ2-3|.|many|TRBV21-1
CASSKALFGRGGGTDTQYF
TGTGCCAGCAGCAAAGCGCTTTTCGGGCGGGGGGGCGGCACAGATACGCAGTATTTT